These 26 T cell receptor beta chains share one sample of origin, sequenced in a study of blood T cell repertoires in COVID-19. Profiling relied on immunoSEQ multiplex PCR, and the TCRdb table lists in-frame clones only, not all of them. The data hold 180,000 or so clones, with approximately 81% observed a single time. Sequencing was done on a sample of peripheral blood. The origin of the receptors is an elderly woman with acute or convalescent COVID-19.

The CDR3 sequence is CASSPQGVSSGRIDYEQYF. CDR3 DNA sequence: TGTGCCAGCAGCCCCCAGGGGGTGAGTAGCGGGAGGATAGACTACGAGCAGTACTTC. The gene calls are TRBV4-2 and TRBJ2-7; 10 bases align to TRBD2. The CDR3 extends over 19 amino acids. V lost 4 bases to trimming and J lost 3 bases; unmatched junction nucleotides: 18. Germline V gene data show CDR1 as LGHNA and CDR2 as YNFKEQ.

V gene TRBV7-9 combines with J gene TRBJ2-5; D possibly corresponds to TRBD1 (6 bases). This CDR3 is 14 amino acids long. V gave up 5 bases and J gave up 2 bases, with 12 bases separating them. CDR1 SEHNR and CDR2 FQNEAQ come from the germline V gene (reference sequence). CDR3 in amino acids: CASSRRTEQETQYF. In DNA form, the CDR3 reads TGTGCCAGCAGCCGTCGGACAGAACAAGAGACCCAGTACTTC.

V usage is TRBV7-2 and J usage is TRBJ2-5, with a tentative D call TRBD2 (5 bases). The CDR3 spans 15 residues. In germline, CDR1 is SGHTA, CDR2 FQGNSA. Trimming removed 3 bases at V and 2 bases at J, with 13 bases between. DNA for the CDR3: TGTGCCAGCAGCTTCAGCGGTAGGGAGCAAGAGACCCAGTACTTC. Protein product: CASSFSGREQETQYF.

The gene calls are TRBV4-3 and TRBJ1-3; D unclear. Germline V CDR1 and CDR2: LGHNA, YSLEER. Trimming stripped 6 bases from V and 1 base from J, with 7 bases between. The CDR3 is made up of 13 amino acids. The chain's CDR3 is CASSTTSGNTIYF. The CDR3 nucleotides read TGCGCCAGCAGTACAACGTCTGGAAACACCATATATTTT.

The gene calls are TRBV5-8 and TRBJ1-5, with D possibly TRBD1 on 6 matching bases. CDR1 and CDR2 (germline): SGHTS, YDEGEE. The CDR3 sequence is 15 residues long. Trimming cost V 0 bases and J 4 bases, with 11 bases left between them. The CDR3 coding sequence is TGTGCCAGCAGCTTGGTTCAGGGGTGGAATCAGCCCCAGCATTTT. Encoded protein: CASSLVQGWNQPQHF.

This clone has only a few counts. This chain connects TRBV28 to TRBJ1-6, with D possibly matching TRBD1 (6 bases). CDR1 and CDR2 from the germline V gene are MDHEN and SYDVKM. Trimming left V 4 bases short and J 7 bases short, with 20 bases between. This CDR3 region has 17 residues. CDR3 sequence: CASSSHGLGGGNSPLHF. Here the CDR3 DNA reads TGTGCCAGCAGTTCCCATGGGTTAGGGGGGGGGAATTCACCCCTCCACTTT.

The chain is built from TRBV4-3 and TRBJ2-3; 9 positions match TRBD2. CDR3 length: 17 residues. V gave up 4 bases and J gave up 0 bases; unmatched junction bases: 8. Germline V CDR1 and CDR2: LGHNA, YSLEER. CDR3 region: CASSPAPGLASTDTQYF. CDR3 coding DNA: TGCGCCAGCAGCCCTGCGCCGGGACTAGCTAGCACAGATACGCAGTATTTT.

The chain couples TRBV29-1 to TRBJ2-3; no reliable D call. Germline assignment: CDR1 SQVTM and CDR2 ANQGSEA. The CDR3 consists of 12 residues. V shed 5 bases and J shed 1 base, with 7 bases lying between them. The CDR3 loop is CSVKTGTDTQYF. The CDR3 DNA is TGCAGCGTTAAAACAGGCACAGATACGCAGTATTTT.

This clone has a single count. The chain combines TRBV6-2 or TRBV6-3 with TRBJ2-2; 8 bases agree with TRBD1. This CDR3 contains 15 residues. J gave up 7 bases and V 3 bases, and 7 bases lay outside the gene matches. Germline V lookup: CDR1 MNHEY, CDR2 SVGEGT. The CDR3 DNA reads TGTGCCAGCAGTTATGGACAGGGCGTACGCGGGGAGCTGTTTTTT. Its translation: CASSYGQGVRGELFF.

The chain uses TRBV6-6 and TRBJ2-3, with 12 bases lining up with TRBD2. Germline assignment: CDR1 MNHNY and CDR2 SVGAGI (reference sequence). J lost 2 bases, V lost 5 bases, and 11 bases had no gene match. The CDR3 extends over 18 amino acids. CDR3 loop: CASSPLWLAGGNTDTQYF. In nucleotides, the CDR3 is TGTGCCAGCAGTCCGCTCTGGCTAGCGGGAGGGAACACAGATACGCAGTATTTT.

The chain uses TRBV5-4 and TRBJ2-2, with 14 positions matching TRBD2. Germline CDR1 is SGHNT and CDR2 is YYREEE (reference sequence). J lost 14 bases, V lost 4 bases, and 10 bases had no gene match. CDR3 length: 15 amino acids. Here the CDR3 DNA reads TGTGCCAGCAGCCTAGAACGGACTAGCGGGAGGTACCTGTTTTTT. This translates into CASSLERTSGRYLFF.

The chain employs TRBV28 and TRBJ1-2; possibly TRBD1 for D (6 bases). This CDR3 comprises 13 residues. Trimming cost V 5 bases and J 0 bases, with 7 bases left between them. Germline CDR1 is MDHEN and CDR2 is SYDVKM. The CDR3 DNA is TGTGCCAGCAGTACAGGGACTAACTATGGCTACACCTTC. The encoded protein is CASSTGTNYGYTF.

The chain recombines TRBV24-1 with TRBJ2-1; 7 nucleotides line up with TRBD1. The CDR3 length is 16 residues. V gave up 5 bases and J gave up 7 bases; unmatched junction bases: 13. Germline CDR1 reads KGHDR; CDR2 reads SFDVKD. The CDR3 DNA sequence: TGTGCCACCAGTGCCCCAACGACAGGGAGTGGGAATGAGCAGTTCTTC. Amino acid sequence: CATSAPTTGSGNEQFF.

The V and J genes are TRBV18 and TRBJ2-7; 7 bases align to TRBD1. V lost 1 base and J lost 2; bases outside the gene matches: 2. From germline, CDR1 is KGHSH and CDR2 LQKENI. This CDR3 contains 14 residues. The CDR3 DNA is TGTGCCAGCTCACCACAGGGGGCGGCCTACGAGCAGTACTTC. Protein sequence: CASSPQGAAYEQYF.

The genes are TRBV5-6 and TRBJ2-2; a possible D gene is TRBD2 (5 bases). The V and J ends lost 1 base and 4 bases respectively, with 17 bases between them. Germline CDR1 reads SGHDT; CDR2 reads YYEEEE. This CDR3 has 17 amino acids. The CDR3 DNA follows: TGTGCCAGCAGCTTGTGGGCATCGGGAATTCGCACCGGGGAGCTGTTTTTT. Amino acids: CASSLWASGIRTGELFF. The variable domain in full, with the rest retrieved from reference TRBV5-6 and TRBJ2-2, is DAGVTQSPTHLIKTRGQQVTLRCSPKSGHDTVSWYQQALGQGPQFIFQYYEEEERQRGNFPDRFSGHQFPNYSSELNVNALLLGDSALYLCASSLWASGIRTGELFFGEGSRLTVL.

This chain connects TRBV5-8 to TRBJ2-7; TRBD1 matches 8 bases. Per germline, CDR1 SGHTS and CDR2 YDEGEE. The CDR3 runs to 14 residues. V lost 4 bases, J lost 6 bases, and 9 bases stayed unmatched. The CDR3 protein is CASSRTGPLGEQYF. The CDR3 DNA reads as TGTGCCAGCAGCAGGACAGGGCCCCTCGGCGAGCAGTACTTC.

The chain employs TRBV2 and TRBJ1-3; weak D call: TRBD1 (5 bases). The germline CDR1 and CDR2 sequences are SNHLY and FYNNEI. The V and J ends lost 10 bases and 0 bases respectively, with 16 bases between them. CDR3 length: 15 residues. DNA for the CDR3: TGTGCCACATCCTTTCAGGGAAGCTCTGGAAACACCATATATTTT. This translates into CATSFQGSSGNTIYF.

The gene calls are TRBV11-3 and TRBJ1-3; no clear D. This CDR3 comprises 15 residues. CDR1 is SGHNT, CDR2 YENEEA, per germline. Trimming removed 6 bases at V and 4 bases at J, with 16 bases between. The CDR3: CASSYGPGSGNTIYF. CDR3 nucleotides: TGTGCCAGCAGTTATGGCCCGGGGTCGGGAAACACCATATATTTT.

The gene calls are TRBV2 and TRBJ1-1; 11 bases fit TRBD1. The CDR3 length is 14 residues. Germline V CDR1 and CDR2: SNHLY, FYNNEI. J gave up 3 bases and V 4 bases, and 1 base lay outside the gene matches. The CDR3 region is CASSGDRGYTEAFF. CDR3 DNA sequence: TGTGCCAGCAGTGGGGACAGGGGGTACACTGAAGCTTTCTTT.

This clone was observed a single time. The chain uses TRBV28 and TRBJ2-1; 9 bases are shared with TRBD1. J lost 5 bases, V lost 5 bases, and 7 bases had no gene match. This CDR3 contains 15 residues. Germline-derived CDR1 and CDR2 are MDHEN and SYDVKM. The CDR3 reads CASSIPGTGNNEQFF. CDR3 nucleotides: TGTGCCAGCAGTATTCCCGGGACAGGGAACAATGAGCAGTTCTTC. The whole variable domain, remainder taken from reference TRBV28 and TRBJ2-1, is DVKVTQSSRYLVKRTGEKVFLECVQDMDHENMFWYRQDPGLGLRLIYFSYDVKMKEKGDIPEGYSVSREKKERFSLILESASTNQTSMYLCASSIPGTGNNEQFFGPGTRLTVL.

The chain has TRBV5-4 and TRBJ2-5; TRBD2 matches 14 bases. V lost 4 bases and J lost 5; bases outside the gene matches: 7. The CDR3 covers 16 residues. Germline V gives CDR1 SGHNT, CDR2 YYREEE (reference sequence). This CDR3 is CASSPGLAGGRETQYF. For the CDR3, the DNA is TGTGCCAGCAGCCCTGGACTAGCGGGAGGAAGGGAGACCCAGTACTTC. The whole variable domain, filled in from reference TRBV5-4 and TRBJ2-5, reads ETGVTQSPTHLIKTRGQQVTLRCSSQSGHNTVSWYQQALGQGPQFIFQYYREEENGRGNFPPRFSGLQFPNYSSELNVNALELDDSALYLCASSPGLAGGRETQYFGPGTRLLVL.

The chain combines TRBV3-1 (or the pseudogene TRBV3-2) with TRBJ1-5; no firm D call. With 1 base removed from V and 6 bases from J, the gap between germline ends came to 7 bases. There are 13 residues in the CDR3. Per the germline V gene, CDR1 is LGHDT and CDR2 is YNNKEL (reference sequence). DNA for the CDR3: TGTGCCAGCAGCCAAGCCGCAGGTCAGCCCCAGCATTTT. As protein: CASSQAAGQPQHF.

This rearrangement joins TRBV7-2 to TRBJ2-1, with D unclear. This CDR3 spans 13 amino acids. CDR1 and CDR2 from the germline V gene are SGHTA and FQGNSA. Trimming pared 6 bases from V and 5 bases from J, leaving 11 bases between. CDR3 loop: CASRPYNDNEQFF. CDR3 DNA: TGTGCCAGCAGACCATACAATGACAATGAGCAGTTCTTC.

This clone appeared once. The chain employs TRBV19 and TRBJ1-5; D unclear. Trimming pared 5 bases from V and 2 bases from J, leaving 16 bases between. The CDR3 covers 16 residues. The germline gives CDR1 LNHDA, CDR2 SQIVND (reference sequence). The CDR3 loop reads CASSPSIGVGNQPQHF. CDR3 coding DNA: TGTGCCAGTAGTCCCTCCATCGGGGTTGGCAATCAGCCCCAGCATTTT.

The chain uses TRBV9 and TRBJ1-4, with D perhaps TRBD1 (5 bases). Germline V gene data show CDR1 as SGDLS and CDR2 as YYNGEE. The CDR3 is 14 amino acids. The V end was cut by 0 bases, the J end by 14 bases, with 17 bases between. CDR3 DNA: TGTGCCAGCAGCGTAGGAAGTCTTGGGGCCAAGCTGTTTTTT. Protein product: CASSVGSLGAKLFF.

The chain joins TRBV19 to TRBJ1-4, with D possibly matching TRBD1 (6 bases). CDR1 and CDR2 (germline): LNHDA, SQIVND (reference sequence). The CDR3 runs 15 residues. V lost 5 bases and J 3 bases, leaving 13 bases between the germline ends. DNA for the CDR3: TGTGCCAGTAGTTCCTACAGGGAACCTAATGAAAAACTGTTTTTT. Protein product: CASSSYREPNEKLFF.